This T cell receptor (beta chain) was sequenced during a study of OX40 agonist ivuxolimab in advanced cancers. On the study more broadly: Ivuxolimab, an antibody that agonizes OX40 (CD134), was administered to the patients.

Some clones are missing from TCRdb's copy, which holds only in-frame ones; the method was immunoSEQ multiplex PCR. The sample consists of 80,000 or so clones, 84% of them appearing once. Study-level results: More expanded clones were found, on average, in CD8+ than in CD4+ T cells.

The CDR3 is made up of 14 amino acids. Losses at the gene ends were 2 bases for V and 4 bases for J; bases not matched to a gene: 6. CDR1 and CDR2 from the germline V gene are GTSNPN and SVGIG (reference sequence). This clone was observed a handful of times. No antigen is known for it. Sequenced here: CD4+ or CD8+ T cells sorted from blood, sampled in a trial of the OX40 agonist ivuxolimab. The source is an adult with an advanced solid tumor such as melanoma, head and neck, liver or kidney cancer. The V and J genes are TRBV30 and TRBJ1-1, with 8 bases fitting TRBD1. The chain's CDR3 is CAWSSWTGSTEAFF. For the CDR3, the DNA is TGTGCCTGGAGTTCGTGGACAGGGAGCACTGAAGCTTTCTTT.